This TCR beta chain was recorded in a study of technical replicates of blood from several donors. The table came from immunoSEQ multiplex PCR; TCRdb's copy has only in-frame clones and leaves some out. The sample holds some 77,000 clones, around 90% seen once. The length of the CDR3 is 14 residues. Germline CDR1 and CDR2: SGHAT and FQNNGV. After removal of 6 bases from V and 5 bases from J, the junction contained 3 bases not matched to a gene. The sequencing sample was made of T cells isolated from PBMCs. The receptor was derived from a human donor in good health. The V gene is TRBV11-2, the J gene TRBJ2-7; TRBD2 matches at 14 bases. In DNA, the CDR3 is TGTGCCAGCAGACCGGGACTAGCGGGAGACGAGCAGTACTTC. It encodes CASRPGLAGDEQYF.